Detailed here is one T cell receptor beta chain. This sample was taken from a study of Ad26.COV2.S vaccination and SARS-CoV-2 variants. Data came from immunoSEQ multiplex PCR; TCRdb stores just in-frame clones and leaves some out. The data show 150,000 to 200,000 clones, around 85% seen once. The CDR3 extends over 15 amino acids. V lost 1 base and J 0 bases, leaving 7 bases between the germline ends. Germline CDR1 is SNHLY and CDR2 is FYNNEI. The sample was peripheral blood, taken after recovery from COVID-19. This clonotype was sampled from a human donor who had recovered from COVID-19. The chain has TRBV2 and TRBJ2-1; D is ambiguous. The CDR3 loop is CASSEDRSSYNEQFF. The DNA of the CDR3 is TGTGCCAGCAGTGAAGACAGAAGCTCCTACAATGAGCAGTTCTTC. Full variable domain (rest looked up from reference TRBV2 and TRBJ2-1): EPEVTQTPSHQVTQMGQEVILRCVPISNHLYFYWYRQILGQKVEFLVSFYNNEISEKSEIFDDQFSVERPDGSNFTLKIRSTKLEDSAMYFCASSEDRSSYNEQFFGPGTRLTVL.